The sequence of this TCR beta chain was determined in a study of blood T cells in healthy people across ages. At least 6 micrograms of total RNA were extracted per sample. Study results and limitations: Unsorted PBMC material precluded a definitive naive versus antigen-experienced comparison.

The second PCR ran roughly 7 to 11 cycles with a sample-barcoded 5' primer and J-beta primers. Each cDNA molecule, via a template-switch adaptor with 12 random nucleotides, was tagged. TCRdb independently ran MiXCR on the 5' RACE reads; one entry per CDR3 protein. The repertoire has some 1,000,000 distinct CDR3 sequences, around 25% of them found once; the top ten carry 0.75%. There are 12 residues in the CDR3. With 3 bases removed from V and 4 bases from J, the gap between germline ends came to 6 bases. Turning to this clonotype: The target antigen is unknown.

The data also belong to a second study, concerning T cells of mothers and their children. According to that study: Reads recorded for TCR beta CDR3 numbered over 9 million per mother and about 3 million per child.

This receptor was obtained from a girl aged 2 to 9 in good health. This chain joins TRBV12-3 or TRBV12-4 and TRBJ1-2; no firm D call. The sample comprised blood. The CDR3 protein is CASSFGTYGYTF. As DNA, the CDR3 is TGTGCCAGCAGTTTCGGCACCTATGGCTACACCTTC.